This T cell receptor (beta chain) was profiled in a study of blood T cell repertoires in COVID-19. At the level of the study: The study drew acute and convalescent COVID-19 samples from the United States, Italy and Spain.

Authors' data handling: Using reference gene primer amplification, nucleated cell counts were estimated. Clones were read by immunoSEQ multiplex PCR, and TCRdb kept only the in-frame ones, dropping some. That table is the source of V, J and clone size, and D and trimming were worked out from the DNA. Here the sample spans around 280,000 clones, around 90% being singletons. The CDR3 consists of 17 residues. Trimming left V 6 bases short and J 0 bases short, with 15 bases between. CDR1 and CDR2 (germline): MNHEY, SMNVEV (reference sequence). This sequence joins TRBV27 and TRBJ2-6, with D maybe TRBD2 (6 bases). The sample consisted of PBMCs or T cells enriched from blood (not recorded which). The clonotype originates from a woman aged 18-29 years with acute COVID-19. The CDR3 bases are TGTGCCAGCAGCCAAGGGACCGGGAGCTCTGGGGCCAACGTCCTGACTTTC. It codes for CASSQGTGSSGANVLTF. Variable domain in full (rest from reference TRBV27 and TRBJ2-6): EAQVTQNPRYLITVTGKKLTVTCSQNMNHEYMSWYRQDPGLGLRQIYYSMNVEVTDKGDVPEGYKVSRKEKRNFPLILESPSPNQTSLYFCASSQGTGSSGANVLTFGAGSRLTVL.